Sequencing of this T cell receptor beta chain was carried out in a study of blood T cell repertoires in COVID-19. The table came from immunoSEQ multiplex PCR; TCRdb's copy has only in-frame clones and leaves some out. The data show approximately 250,000 clones, with about 85% seen just once and over 0.95% held by the top ten. This sequence was found in a man in his forties with acute or convalescent COVID-19. Specimen: peripheral blood.

The CDR3 region has the DNA TGTGCCAGCAGTCCCCGTATGGGAAACACCATATATTTT. Protein sequence: CASSPRMGNTIYF. V and J are TRBV6-6 and TRBJ1-3, with D hard to call. Germline values: CDR1 MNHNY, CDR2 SVGAGI (reference sequence). Trimming took off 5 bases at V and 4 bases at J, with 9 bases between the two ends. This CDR3 region has 13 residues.